Listed here are 11 T cell receptor beta chains from one sample, sequenced in a study of cytomegalovirus exposure and HLA in healthy donors. Method: immunoSEQ multiplex PCR; TCRdb's copy keeps in-frame clones and lacks some. The sample has approximately 180,000 clones; 86% are singletons. The sequencing input was PBMCs. The receptors were gathered from a woman aged 18-29 years in good health and CMV-seronegative.

The chain carries TRBV5-1 and TRBJ1-2; maybe TRBD1 (5 bases). The CDR3 sequence is 13 residues long. The ends were cut back, 0 bases at V and 6 bases at J, with 9 bases in the middle. The germline gives CDR1 SGHRS, CDR2 YFSETQ. CDR3 loop: CASSLVAGNGYTF. The CDR3 coding sequence is TGCGCCAGCAGCTTGGTGGCAGGGAATGGCTACACCTTC.

The count of this clone is one. The chain employs TRBV6-1 and TRBJ1-2; D gene unclear. The CDR3 contains 14 residues. Germline loops: CDR1 MNHNS, CDR2 SASEGT. V lost 5 bases, J lost 1 base, and 11 bases lay in between. The chain's CDR3 is CASSLMSGNYGYTF. DNA for the CDR3: TGTGCCAGCAGTCTGATGAGTGGTAACTATGGCTACACCTTC.

The V call is TRBV27, the J call TRBJ2-7; 9 bases match TRBD1. Germline lookup yields CDR1 MNHEY and CDR2 SMNVEV (reference sequence). The CDR3 has 14 amino acids. V lost 5 bases, J lost 4 bases, and 6 bases stayed unmatched. CDR3 in amino acids: CASSIQGARYEQYF. As DNA, the CDR3 is TGTGCCAGCAGTATACAGGGGGCGAGGTACGAGCAGTACTTC.

The chain joins TRBV11-2 to TRBJ2-7; D perhaps matches TRBD1 (6 bases). Trimming shortened V by 5 bases and J by 4 bases, and 15 bases separated the two germline ends. Per germline, CDR1 SGHAT and CDR2 FQNNGV. CDR3 length: 14 amino acids. The CDR3 loop is CASSTLYRVYEQYF. Here the CDR3 DNA reads TGTGCCAGCAGCACACTATACAGGGTATACGAGCAGTACTTC.

The CDR3 DNA reads as TGTGCCAGCAGCCGAGTTGGCGGCGAGCAGTACTTC. Its translation: CASSRVGGEQYF. V usage is TRBV6-5 and J usage is TRBJ2-7; D gene uncertain. V was trimmed by 6 bases and J by 6 bases, leaving 12 bases between them. The germline V gene has CDR1 MNHEY and CDR2 SVGAGI. The CDR3 has 12 residues.

The chain has TRBV5-6 and TRBJ1-1, with a weak D call TRBD1 (5 bases). CDR1 is SGHDT, CDR2 YYEEEE, per germline. This CDR3 is built from 17 residues. The V and J ends lost 1 base and 1 base respectively, with 17 bases between them. CDR3 region: CASSLFQGRSQNTEAFF. CDR3 nucleotide sequence: TGTGCCAGCAGCTTGTTTCAGGGTAGGAGCCAGAACACTGAAGCTTTCTTT.

The CDR3 region is CASSLRRLAGFGETQYF. CDR3 in DNA: TGTGCCAGCAGCTTAAGGAGACTAGCGGGGTTCGGAGAGACCCAGTACTTC. This chain joins TRBV14 and TRBJ2-5, with 11 bases identical to TRBD2. CDR3 size: 17 residues. The V gene's germline CDR1 is SGHDN and CDR2 FVKESK. V shed 5 bases, J shed 4 bases, and the junction held 12 bases outside the gene matches.

The rearrangement joins TRBV6-6 to TRBJ1-1; 7 bases match TRBD1. Germline assignment: CDR1 MNHNY and CDR2 SVGAGI (reference sequence). The CDR3 has 14 amino acids. The trim removed 2 bases at V and 4 bases at J, leaving 4 bases unmatched. The CDR3: CASSYTTGPTEAFF. CDR3 DNA sequence: TGTGCCAGCAGTTACACGACAGGGCCCACTGAAGCTTTCTTT.

The chain combines TRBV25-1 with TRBJ1-1; no reliable D call. This CDR3 comprises 11 residues. Trimming took off 8 bases at V and 8 bases at J, with 12 bases between the two ends. Germline V gives CDR1 MGHDK, CDR2 SYGVNS. The CDR3 loop reads CASGERREAFF. The CDR3 DNA sequence: TGTGCCAGCGGAGAGAGACGGGAAGCTTTCTTT.

The rearrangement joins TRBV4-2 to TRBJ2-3; 11 bases are a match to TRBD2. V was pared by 0 bases and J by 1 base, with 6 bases of the junction left unmatched. CDR3 length: 18 residues. The V gene's germline CDR1 is LGHNA and CDR2 YNFKEQ. CDR3 nucleotides: TGTGCCAGCAGCCAAGACGCTAGCGGGGGGCGGGGCACAGATACGCAGTATTTT. This sequence encodes CASSQDASGGRGTDTQYF.

This CDR3 reads CASSSRGNSPLHF. The CDR3 coding sequence is TGTGCCAGCAGTTCCAGGGGGAATTCACCCCTCCACTTT. The J gene is TRBJ1-6, the V gene TRBV6-5, with TRBD1 matching 7 bases. This CDR3 contains 13 residues. V shed 4 bases and J 7 bases; nucleotides not matched to a gene: 1. Looked up from germline, CDR1 is MNHEY and CDR2 is SVGAGI.